The text below deals with one T cell receptor beta chain. Its target is not known. Nominally healthy donors were sampled, though unrecorded immune exposures were likely. The study ran its PCR with 60 Vbeta and 13 Jbeta primers. Using immunoSEQ multiplex PCR, the repertoire was profiled, and TCRdb retains in-frame clones only, with some absent. The data contain about 190,000 clones, around 67% of them seen just once; the ten biggest clones take up around 3.3%. This sample is part of a study of cytomegalovirus exposure and HLA in healthy donors. Looking at the study overall: Researchers previously reported finding 90 million to 130 million unique TCR beta sequences from around 200 million T cells.

Study conclusions and caveats: In vitro work confirmed that a few CMV-associated chains recognize CMV antigens. Later analysis identified a missense DCLRE1C variant that was linked to TCR beta V- and J-gene trimming.

The germline gives CDR1 SEHNR, CDR2 FQNEAQ (reference sequence). This CDR3 is built from 16 residues. The V segment lost 2 bases and the J segment 5 bases; nucleotides outside the gene matches: 9. V gene TRBV7-9 combines with J gene TRBJ2-3; 8 bases agree with TRBD2. What was sequenced was PBMCs. The sequence came from a woman under 40 in good health and CMV-seropositive. This CDR3 is CASSLSKREMEDTQYF. The CDR3 DNA sequence: TGTGCCAGCAGCTTATCAAAGCGGGAGATGGAAGATACGCAGTATTTT.